The source of this T cell receptor beta chain is a study of blood T cells in healthy people across ages. Germline assignment: CDR1 SGHTA and CDR2 FQGNSA. Trimming took off 5 bases at V and 7 bases at J, with 14 bases between the two ends. This CDR3 spans 13 amino acids. Then a second PCR, running about 7 to 11 cycles, was carried out with a sample-barcoded 5' primer and a J-beta primer mix. Using its own MiXCR run on the 5' RACE reads, TCRdb lists one record per CDR3 protein. The sample lists 750,000 or so distinct CDR3 sequences, 20% to 25% seen once, with under 10% in the top ten. A further study also used this sample, focusing on T cells of mothers and their children.

Source material: blood. This receptor was taken from a boy aged 5-17 years in good health. V and J are TRBV7-2 and TRBJ1-2; no definite D call. For the CDR3, the DNA is TGTGCCAGCAGCGTTACAGCTTCCTCTGGCTACACCTTC. It translates to CASSVTASSGYTF.